These 28 T cell receptor beta chains were all obtained from the same sample, sequenced in a study of blood T cell repertoires in COVID-19. Assay used: immunoSEQ multiplex PCR; TCRdb lists only in-frame clones, some missing. This table has 150,000 to 200,000 clones, approximately 82% appearing once. Sequencing was performed on peripheral blood. The receptors originated from a woman older than 75 with acute or convalescent COVID-19.

This clone came up many times. The CDR3 coding sequence is TGCAGCGTTCAGGGGGGCAGCACTGAAGCTTTCTTT. Encoded protein: CSVQGGSTEAFF. The chain recombines TRBV29-1 with TRBJ1-1; TRBD1 matches 7 bases. V shed 5 bases, J shed 4 bases, and the junction held 4 bases outside the gene matches. Germline loops: CDR1 SQVTM, CDR2 ANQGSEA. The CDR3 extends over 12 amino acids.

The J gene is TRBJ2-5, the V gene TRBV5-1; D not resolved. Germline V gene lookup returns CDR1 SGHRS and CDR2 YFSETQ. The CDR3 is 13 amino acids. V lost 5 bases and J lost 1, with 9 bases in between. CDR3 DNA: TGCGCCAGCAGGTTGAGCCCCCAAGAGACCCAGTACTTC. Encoded protein: CASRLSPQETQYF.

V usage is TRBV2 and J usage is TRBJ2-1; 9 bases are shared with TRBD2. The CDR3 is 15 amino acids. Germline loops: CDR1 SNHLY, CDR2 FYNNEI. V trimming: 3 bases; J trimming: 7 bases; junction bases outside the gene matches: 7. The CDR3 spells CASSEKGLAHNEQFF. CDR3 DNA: TGTGCCAGCAGTGAGAAGGGACTAGCACATAATGAGCAGTTCTTC.

CDR3 region: CASSQPRDRANEQFF. Here the CDR3 DNA reads TGTGCCAGCAGCCAACCCCGGGACAGAGCCAATGAGCAGTTCTTC. The chain has TRBV3-1 (or the pseudogene TRBV3-2) and TRBJ2-1; 7 bases are shared with TRBD1. The CDR3 runs 15 residues. V lost 2 bases and J lost 6; bases outside the gene matches: 7. The germline CDR1 and CDR2 sequences are LGHDT and YNNKEL (reference sequence).

The chain has TRBV2 and TRBJ1-2; D remains unclear. Germline V gene data show CDR1 as SNHLY and CDR2 as FYNNEI. Trimming removed 5 bases from V and 4 bases from J, with 5 bases in between. The CDR3 has 11 amino acids. The CDR3 region is CASSQIYGYTF. In nucleotides, the CDR3 is TGTGCCAGCAGTCAGATCTATGGCTACACCTTC.

V gene TRBV10-3 combines with J gene TRBJ2-3; D not certain. V was pared by 2 bases and J by 2 bases, with 5 bases between. The germline gives CDR1 ENHRY, CDR2 SYGVKD. This CDR3 comprises 13 residues. CDR3 DNA: TGTGCCATCAGTGAGGAGTACACAGATACGCAGTATTTT. Protein sequence: CAISEEYTDTQYF.

The chain recombines TRBV29-1 with TRBJ1-1; a possible D gene is TRBD1 (5 bases). The germline V gene has CDR1 SQVTM and CDR2 ANQGSEA. V was pared by 4 bases and J by 0 bases, with 18 bases between. The CDR3 has 16 amino acids. For the CDR3, the DNA is TGCAGCGTTGCTAACGTAGAGGGACTCATGAACACTGAAGCTTTCTTT. It codes for CSVANVEGLMNTEAFF.

The genes are TRBV10-3 and TRBJ1-1; 8 positions agree with TRBD1. After removal of 4 bases from V and 8 bases from J, the junction contained 6 bases not matched to a gene. The germline V gene encodes CDR1 ENHRY and CDR2 SYGVKD. The CDR3 sequence is 13 residues long. The CDR3 region is CAISGVGDREAFF. As DNA, the CDR3 is TGTGCCATCAGTGGGGTCGGGGACAGGGAAGCTTTCTTT.

J is TRBJ1-5 and V is TRBV6-2 or TRBV6-3; D not certain. The germline V gene encodes CDR1 MNHEY and CDR2 SVGEGT. The CDR3 has 13 residues. V was shortened by 0 bases and J by 7 bases, with 7 bases between the two germline ends. CDR3 nucleotide sequence: TGTGCCAGCAGTTACTCCCCCCTCCAGCCCCAGCATTTT. Protein: CASSYSPLQPQHF.

In nucleotides, the CDR3 is TGTGCCAGCAGTTGGAACAGGGAAATTGGTAACTATGGCTACACCTTC. As protein: CASSWNREIGNYGYTF. The V call is TRBV16, the J call TRBJ1-2; perhaps TRBD1 as D (6 bases). This CDR3 spans 16 amino acids. CDR1 and CDR2 from the germline V gene are KGHSY and FQNENV. V was trimmed by 6 bases and J by 1 base, leaving 18 bases between them.

This clone occurred once. The gene calls are TRBV9 and TRBJ1-3; D gene uncertain. The CDR3 contains 15 residues. V was cut by 0 bases and J by 4 bases, with 11 bases left in between. Germline CDR1 is SGDLS and CDR2 is YYNGEE. The CDR3 spells CASSVGKSGGNTIYF. The CDR3 nucleotides are TGTGCCAGCAGCGTAGGCAAATCAGGAGGAAACACCATATATTTT.

The chain carries TRBV6-2 or TRBV6-3 and TRBJ2-1, with D maybe TRBD2 (6 bases). The CDR3 extends over 13 amino acids. V gave up 1 base and J gave up 7 bases, with 8 bases separating them. CDR1 and CDR2 from the germline V gene are MNHEY and SVGEGT. The CDR3 DNA reads TGTGCCAGCAGTTACTGGAGGGAGAATGAGCAGTTCTTC. It specifies CASSYWRENEQFF.

This clone has just a few counts. The V and J genes are TRBV10-3 and TRBJ1-1; no clear D. This CDR3 spans 12 amino acids. The V gene lost 6 bases and the J gene lost 0 bases, with 5 bases spanning the gap. CDR1 and CDR2 (germline): ENHRY, SYGVKD. As DNA, the CDR3 is TGTGCCATCAGCCAGATGAACACTGAAGCTTTCTTT. This sequence encodes CAISQMNTEAFF.

The chain combines TRBV20-1 with TRBJ1-1; D unclear. V gave up 3 bases and J gave up 1 base, with 15 bases separating them. The CDR3 has 15 amino acids. Per germline, CDR1 DFQATT and CDR2 SNEGSKA (reference sequence). The CDR3 sequence: CSASGGVGKNTEAFF. As DNA, the CDR3 is TGCAGTGCTAGTGGCGGGGTCGGGAAGAACACTGAAGCTTTCTTT.

The rearrangement joins TRBV7-2 to TRBJ1-6; no clear D gene. This CDR3 has 11 amino acids. Trimming pared 6 bases from V and 7 bases from J, leaving 4 bases between. CDR1 SGHTA and CDR2 FQGNSA come from the germline V gene. CDR3 sequence (DNA): TGTGCCAGCAGTCAGAATTCACCCCTCCACTTT. This sequence encodes CASSQNSPLHF.

The chain recombines TRBV5-1 with TRBJ2-3; TRBD2 matches 10 bases. The CDR3 loop spans 17 amino acids. CDR1 is SGHRS, CDR2 YFSETQ, per germline. With 3 bases clipped from V and 1 base from J, the junction kept 8 bases outside the gene matches. In DNA, the CDR3 is TGCGCCAGCAGCTCAGACCCCCTAGCGGGAGGCACAGATACGCAGTATTTT. The encoded protein is CASSSDPLAGGTDTQYF.

The V and J genes are TRBV10-3 and TRBJ1-2; 9 positions agree with TRBD1. V lost 8 bases, J lost 9 bases, and 10 bases stayed unmatched. Germline CDR1 and CDR2: ENHRY and SYGVKD. CDR3 length equals 13 residues. The CDR3 sequence is CAIGGGQGGSYTF. The CDR3 DNA reads TGTGCCATCGGGGGGGGACAGGGAGGGAGCTACACCTTC.

The CDR3, as DNA: TGTGCCAGCAGCTTAGTAGTGGGAGGCACTGAAGCTTTCTTT. Translation: CASSLVVGGTEAFF. V usage is TRBV7-9 and J usage is TRBJ1-1; D unresolved. The V and J ends lost 1 base and 4 bases respectively, with 10 bases between them. The CDR3 contains 14 residues. The V gene's germline CDR1 is SEHNR and CDR2 FQNEAQ (reference sequence).

This chain connects TRBV24-1 to TRBJ2-3, with 11 bases matching TRBD2. This CDR3 has 15 residues. The V and J ends lost 4 bases and 4 bases, in that order; junction bases with no gene match: 3. Per the germline V gene, CDR1 is KGHDR and CDR2 is SFDVKD. The chain's CDR3 is CATSDLAGGPDTQYF. The CDR3 nucleotides are TGTGCCACCAGTGACCTAGCGGGAGGCCCAGATACGCAGTATTTT.

This rearrangement joins TRBV11-2 to TRBJ2-7; 10 nucleotides agree with TRBD2. The junction had 3 bases not matched to a gene; V was cut back by 2 bases and J by 2 bases. The CDR3 is 15 amino acids. Germline CDR1 SGHAT, CDR2 FQNNGV. The CDR3 sequence: CASSLFSGRTYEQYF. In DNA form, the CDR3 reads TGTGCCAGCAGCTTATTTAGCGGGAGGACCTACGAGCAGTACTTC.

The chain has TRBV19 and TRBJ1-2; 7 positions match TRBD1. After removal of 4 bases from V and 0 bases from J, the junction contained 5 bases not matched to a gene. The CDR3 is 15 residues long. Germline V gene lookup returns CDR1 LNHDA and CDR2 SQIVND (reference sequence). CDR3 DNA sequence: TGTGCCAGTAGTACAGGGACAGATTCTAACTATGGCTACACCTTC. It specifies CASSTGTDSNYGYTF. Together with reference TRBV19 and TRBJ1-2, the CDR3 gives the full variable domain: DGGITQSPKYLFRKEGQNVTLSCEQNLNHDAMYWYRQDPGQGLRLIYYSQIVNDFQKGDIAEGYSVSREKKESFPLTVTSAQKNPTAFYLCASSTGTDSNYGYTFGSGTRLTVV.

This rearrangement joins TRBV19 to TRBJ1-3, with D unclear. V was shortened by 3 bases and J by 0 bases, with 6 bases between the two germline ends. Germline values: CDR1 LNHDA, CDR2 SQIVND (reference sequence). This CDR3 has 14 residues. CDR3 residues: CASSIRSSGNTIYF. CDR3 in DNA: TGTGCCAGTAGTATCCGGAGCTCTGGAAACACCATATATTTT.

V is TRBV30 and J is TRBJ1-6; the D is unclear. CDR3 size: 14 residues. Between the trimmed V and J ends, which lost 4 bases and 5 bases, there was a span of 12 bases. Per the germline V gene, CDR1 is GTSNPN and CDR2 is SVGIG (reference sequence). The CDR3 spells CAWTSEKDNSPLHF. DNA for the CDR3: TGTGCCTGGACATCGGAGAAAGATAATTCACCCCTCCACTTT. Full variable domain (outside the CDR3, taken from reference TRBV30 and TRBJ1-6): SQTIHQWPATLVQPVGSPLSLECTVEGTSNPNLYWYRQAAGRGLQLLFYSVGIGQISSEVPQNLSASRPQDRQFILSSKKLLLSDSGFYLCAWTSEKDNSPLHFGNGTRLTVT.

The chain recombines TRBV28 with TRBJ2-1; 8 nucleotides line up with TRBD1. With V trimmed by 8 bases and J by 4 bases, 10 bases remained unmatched. This CDR3 is 15 amino acids long. Germline assignment: CDR1 MDHEN and CDR2 SYDVKM. Written as DNA, the CDR3 is TGTGCCAGCCAACCAGGGGGCTCTAAGTACAATGAGCAGTTCTTC. Translating it yields CASQPGGSKYNEQFF.

The sample holds one count of this clone. V gene TRBV7-9 combines with J gene TRBJ1-3; TRBD1 is a possible D gene (6 bases). Germline CDR1 reads SEHNR; CDR2 reads FQNEAQ (reference sequence). Between the trimmed V and J ends, which lost 3 bases and 2 bases, there was a span of 17 bases. The CDR3 is 17 residues long. CDR3: CASSFPGGPKAGNTIYF. The CDR3 coding sequence is TGTGCCAGCAGCTTCCCCGGGGGGCCCAAAGCTGGAAACACCATATATTTT.

The chain links TRBV2 to TRBJ1-6; no firm D call. There are 16 residues in the CDR3. Germline V lookup: CDR1 SNHLY, CDR2 FYNNEI. Trimming took 3 bases from V and 0 from J, leaving 9 bases between them. DNA of the CDR3: TGTGCCAGCAGTGACAGACTCAGCTCCTATAATTCACCCCTCCACTTT. Translated, it gives CASSDRLSSYNSPLHF.

CDR3 loop: CASSLGGVRGNYGYTF. CDR3 sequence (DNA): TGCGCCAGCAGCTTGGGGGGAGTCAGGGGTAACTATGGCTACACCTTC. J is TRBJ1-2 and V is TRBV5-1; weak D call: TRBD1 (6 bases). Trimming removed 0 bases at V and 1 base at J, with 13 bases between. The germline V gene has CDR1 SGHRS and CDR2 YFSETQ. The CDR3 length is 16 residues.

The gene calls are TRBV11-3 and TRBJ2-2; TRBD2 might be the D (6 bases). The germline CDR1 and CDR2 sequences are SGHNT and YENEEA. CDR3 length: 15 amino acids. V was clipped by 1 base and J by 6 bases, with 12 bases between them. This CDR3 is CASSLGYGGAGELFF. The CDR3 DNA follows: TGTGCCAGCAGCTTAGGGTACGGGGGTGCCGGGGAGCTGTTTTTT.